This TCR beta chain emerged from a study of cytomegalovirus exposure and HLA in healthy donors (TCRdb year 2017). Context from the whole study: An earlier analysis of roughly 630 of the donors reported 250 to 300 Gb of sequence data and 117 million unique TCR beta sequences from 150 million to 200 million T cells. In a later genetic analysis, genome-wide SNP genotypes for about three fifths of the roughly 670 donors were used, and that subset was treated as a discovery cohort. The number of typed donors differed by locus: 629-630 for A, B, C, DRB1 and DQB1; approximately 540 for DQA1; 600 to 610 for DPA1; and 400 to 480 for DPB1. In an earlier analysis of 587 of the donors, high-throughput TCR beta sequencing was used to judge whether each TCR beta V gene segment behaved as functional or pseudogenic. An early release covering 500 to 750 HLA-typed donors comprised roughly 300 gigabases of sequencing data and some 79 million unique TCR sequences. Rather than drawing on any new phenotypic data, the later analysis identified candidate immune exposures from TCR beta sequences and the way those sequences occurred across donors. Donor age, sex, ethnicity and CMV serostatus were collected together with the repertoire data. The study aimed to test whether signatures of past pathogen exposure could be identified by cataloging public T cell receptors. HLA typing included class I and class II loci at four-digit resolution. All discovery cohort repertoires had been generated using a single sequencing platform. Among over 350 genotyped donors of the cohort, an average of around 240,000 unique TCR beta nucleotide sequences were sequenced per donor, around 20% of them non-productive. The genetic ancestry cluster associated with self-reported Caucasian donors included around four fifths of the roughly 400 genotyped donors. To study patterns of TCR occurrence, a later analysis re-analyzed previously published TCR beta repertoires from hundreds of donors and added high-resolution HLA genotyping. Along with the roughly 710-subject first cohort, a separate validation cohort of over a hundred different subjects was used. The study combined high-throughput TCR immunosequencing, statistical association of individual TCRs with disease status, and machine learning to predict cytomegalovirus infection status. Four or five DR-DQ haplotypes were handled as single units for association and clustering because linkage in the cohort was strong. The T cell repertoires of 666 subjects were profiled by immunosequencing and related to cytomegalovirus serostatus. Here is what the overall study found, with its caveats: In a later analysis, TCR association rates were found to vary across HLA loci, with the most associated TCRs seen for DRB1 alleles and the fewest for HLA-C alleles. A later analysis associated around 16,000 TCR beta sequences with specific HLA alleles at a false discovery rate of 0.05. While some public TCRs were present in many individuals, most TCR sequences turned up only very rarely across donors. A later analysis found that HLA-associated TCR beta chains were more clonally expanded and had lower generation probabilities than equally common non-associated chains. In an earlier analysis of 450 to 750 of the donors, most TCR beta V segments appeared in productive rearrangements about 87% or about 30% of the time, broadly matching IMGT annotations. The classifier was reported to diagnose cytomegalovirus status with high specificity and sensitivity in both the original cohort and the validation cohort. It was suggested by the authors that the approach could potentially be generalized to other disease states and immunological phenotypes. A later analysis found that most CMV-associated TCR beta chains appeared HLA-restricted, with HLA associations seemingly driven largely by CMV exposure. In a later analysis, several top co-occurrence clusters were reported to appear linked to parvovirus B19, influenza, CMV and Epstein-Barr virus. Only TCR beta chains were sequenced in this cohort, and the absence of alpha or paired-chain data limited detectable features. The study listed approximately 160 TCR beta chains as associated with cytomegalovirus. A further reported finding was that TCR beta sequences accurately predicted the HLA-A and HLA-B alleles for most subjects in the first cohort. Linkage disequilibrium might explain the correlated functional status among segregating V segments, but an unknown experimental factor could not be excluded. When HLA alleles, especially DR and DQ, strongly co-occurred, TCR associations were difficult to assign to individual alleles. A few of the identified cytomegalovirus-associated TCR beta chains were confirmed in vitro to be specific for cytomegalovirus antigens. In a later genetic analysis, a missense DCLRE1C variant was associated with V-gene and J-gene trimming of TCR beta chains, and the association was replicated in an independent cohort. For the cohort, immune exposure information was limited to CMV serostatus. Because HLA typing was unavailable for some donors at each locus, only the typed subset was used in association tests. The presence/absence analyses assumed that sequencing depth was roughly uniform across donors, and that assumption may not be true. The sequencing pipeline was judged likely to have produced a cluster of highly shared sequence variants as a technical artifact. A later genetic analysis reported fewer N-insertions in productive TCRs among donors in an Asian-associated ancestry cluster than the approximately 670-donor mean. Because counts were too low, more than 15 rarely observed V segments, including chromosome 9 orphons, were excluded from the earlier analysis of a few hundred of the donors. Some IMGT-functional V segments, including TRBV6-2 and TRBV6-3, could not be distinguished by the 87-base-pair reads and were therefore excluded.

Points on this clone: The antigen this receptor binds is unknown. There are no base qualities to consult, and no much larger clone falls within one base.

For CDR1 and CDR2, the germline V gene lists SGHTA and FQGNSA. The cysteine opens and the phenylalanine closes a CDR3 of 16 amino acids. Left in the record is the CDR3 DNA by itself, 48 bases read in frame from the first base. V lost 5 bases and J lost 3 bases, and the count of bases not matched to a germline gene is 10. Library preparation employed the immunoSEQ multiplex PCR assay. For the multiplex PCR, a mixture combining 60 forward primers for TCR Vbeta segments and 13 reverse primers for TCR Jbeta segments was used. The CDR3 region of rearranged TCR beta genes was amplified from genomic DNA with a multiplex PCR assay. Amplified TCR beta libraries were sequenced as 87-base-pair reads on the Illumina HiSeq System. For the original study's pipeline: In a later analysis, tens of millions of unique TCR beta chains were counted across the 500 to 850 repertoires, and roughly 11 million of these chains were shared by at least two donors. To remove PCR and sequencing errors, raw reads were error-corrected and collapsed into unique sequences using a nearest-neighbor algorithm that merged closely related sequences. To assign V, D and J gene segments, CDR3 sequences were aligned to IMGT reference sequences. Each retained sequence needed at least a six-nucleotide match to both a V gene segment and a J gene segment. Rearrangements were classified as productive when the CDR3 lacked stop codons and remained in frame with V and J, and all other rearrangements were classified as non-productive. Following IMGT convention, CDR3 was defined as the stretch from the second conserved V-encoded cysteine to the conserved J-encoded phenylalanine. Sequences without an unambiguous match to a single V gene segment were excluded from the earlier analysis of 500 to 700 of the donors. In an earlier analysis of several hundred of the donors, a V segment was called functional when productive rearrangements were above 56.7%, and segregating when the standard deviation between donors exceeded 5%. A statistical classification framework was built for diagnosing cytomegalovirus status from the catalog of TCR beta chain sequences. A later analysis assigned V and J genes by comparing TCR nucleotide sequences with IMGT/GENE-DB human TR gene sequences. A later analysis assigned CDR3 sequences and most-parsimonious VDJ recombination scenarios with the TCRdist pipeline. A later analysis defined each TCR beta chain by its CDR3 amino acid sequence plus V-gene family, and excluded reads lacking a unique V-gene family. In a later analysis, some 600 highly shared, low-generation-probability nucleotide sequences were removed to address suspected cross-contamination and a sequencing artifact. For each public chain, a later analysis derived a clonal expansion index from normalized ranks of inferred template counts within each repertoire. In a later analysis, generation probabilities were computed using a VDJ recombination model fitted to out-of-frame rearrangements, and the results were checked against IGoR. Hypergeometric tests were used in a later analysis to score TCR-TCR, TCR-HLA and TCR-CMV co-occurrence, with a repertoire-size bias correction applied to the TCR pairs. A later analysis estimated false discovery rates by permuting HLA or CMV assignments 20 times. In a later analysis, co-occurring TCRs were grouped with DBSCAN, and TCRdist sequence similarity was added when clustering was performed within HLA-allele-positive subsets. Co-occurrence clustering excluded repertoires with fewer than 30,000 or more than 120,000 public chains, plus five with anomalous nucleotide sharing. In TCRdb, the immuneACCESS table is reduced to in-frame sequences with V and J assigned. These tables do not hold every clone; where another copy was compared, an unresolved V gene accounts for under half, and the others remain unexplained. Clone size and V and J calls were adopted from that table, with D and trimming inferred from the DNA. The sample contains 130,000 to 150,000 clones, 80% of them found a single time. The ten largest make up under 7.5% of the sample.

The cohort comprised several hundred healthy bone marrow donors. All cohort members were sampled while nominally healthy, although unrecorded immune exposures were likely present. The donor was CMV seropositive and was included in the group of 250 to 300 seropositive cohort members. A peripheral blood sample was provided by each donor, and peripheral blood mononuclear cells were used for TCR beta sequencing. Genomic DNA extraction from the blood cell samples was performed with the Qiagen DNeasy Blood Extraction Kit. The chain links TRBV7-2 with TRBJ1-1, with 9 middle bases fitting TRBD1. The specimen was PBMCs. The TCR was taken from a man aged 35-49 years in good health and CMV-seropositive. The DNA sequence reads TGTGCCAGCAGCCTATCGGGGACAGGGACCGACACTGAAGCTTTCTTT. This translates into CASSLSGTGTDTEAFF. With the rest looked up from the reference TRBV7-2 and TRBJ1-1 genes rather than sequenced, the full variable domain is GAGVSQSPSNKVTEKGKDVELRCDPISGHTALYWYRQSLGQGLEFLIYFQGNSAPDKSGLPSDRFSAERTGGSVSTLTIQRTQQEDSAVYLCASSLSGTGTDTEAFFGQGTRLTVV.